Included here is one T cell receptor (beta chain) sequence, with context. The target antigen is unknown. Germline trimming cut 10 bases from V and 15 bases from J; bases unmatched to any gene: 12. This CDR3 spans 12 amino acids. Germline V CDR1 and CDR2: MNHEY, SVGEGT. Patients with stable or active relapsing-remitting disease, all of them treatment-naive, made up the multiple sclerosis controls. This specimen belongs to a study of CD8 T cells in Susac syndrome. With random hexamers, roughly 0.45 to 1 ug RNA was reverse transcribed. The amplification used immunoSEQ multiplex PCR on TCR beta CDR3; it spanned 54 Vbeta and 13 Jbeta. TCRdb re-analysed the immunoSEQ multiplex PCR reads in MiXCR, keeping a single row per CDR3 protein. Counted here are about 160,000 distinct CDR3 sequences, approximately 93% occurring once; the ten biggest clones make up 0.08% to 0.095%. Study-wide results and limits: That the number of individuals in its TCR sequencing and HLA analysis was relatively small was acknowledged by the study.

Sequencing was carried out using CD4+ T cells from PBMCs. The receptor comes from a human donor with multiple sclerosis. This chain joins TRBV6-2 or TRBV6-3 and TRBJ2-4, with 10 bases that match TRBD1. Here the CDR3 DNA reads TGTGCCACCTATAGGACAGGGGGTACCTCGTACTTC. Translating it yields CATYRTGGTSYF.